The sequence of this T cell receptor beta chain was determined in a study of T cell changes during pregnancy in multiple sclerosis. V gave up 4 bases and J gave up 0 bases, with 22 bases separating them. Per the germline V gene, CDR1 is MNHNS and CDR2 is SASEGT. The CDR3 is 20 amino acids. Only in-frame clones appear in the TCRdb table, and some are missing; sequencing was by immunoSEQ multiplex PCR. The data contain roughly 61,000 clones, about 94% of them singletons. The sample in question was CD8+ T cells from peripheral blood mononuclear cells, obtained after pregnancy. The receptor's source is a female donor with multiple sclerosis, enrolled in a pregnancy study. This rearrangement joins TRBV6-1 to TRBJ2-6; perhaps TRBD1 as D (5 bases). CDR3 protein: CASSAPFRGSRHSGANVLTF. The DNA for the CDR3 is TGTGCCAGCAGTGCACCCTTTAGGGGATCGCGACACTCTGGGGCCAACGTCCTGACTTTC.